The clone carrying this T cell receptor (beta chain) was counted many times. The antigen is not known. The data were taken from a study of regulatory T cells in long-lasting Graves disease. Findings and limits, study-wide: TRBV28 was favored in persistent disease, as were TRBJ1-2 and TRBJ2-5.

Both iRepertoire HTBI primers and Arm-PCR of CDR3 regions were used to build the TCR beta libraries. Using its own MiXCR run on the multiplex PCR reads, TCRdb lists one record per CDR3 protein. Among hundreds of thousands of distinct CDR3 sequences listed, roughly a sixth were seen once. Germline V gives CDR1 MDHEN, CDR2 SYDVKM. The V and J ends lost 6 bases and 5 bases, in that order; junction bases with no gene match: 7. This CDR3 spans 13 amino acids. As for time point: newly diagnosed GD, antithyroid drugs for less than 3 months. Researchers made the TCR library from RNA that was extracted from PBMCs.

The source material was peripheral blood mononuclear cells (PBMCs), sampled at new diagnosis, from a patient treated with antithyroid drugs. J is TRBJ2-7 and V is TRBV28; 7 nucleotides line up with TRBD2. The receptor was isolated from a female donor with Graves disease. The CDR3 sequence: CASRIRGGDEQYF. The DNA for the CDR3 is TGTGCCAGCAGGATACGCGGGGGAGACGAGCAGTACTTC.